The clone carrying this TCR beta chain has just a few counts. The protocol was immunoSEQ multiplex PCR, while the TCRdb copy is restricted to in-frame clones and leaves out a portion. Among around 78,000 clones listed, around 89% were seen once. The CDR3 consists of 15 residues. This entry is derived from a study of blood T cell repertoires in COVID-19. The receptor comes from a woman aged 50 to 65 with acute COVID-19. What was sequenced was PBMCs or T cells enriched from blood (not recorded which). This chain links TRBV7-5 with TRBJ2-4; whether TRBD2, the table's D call, matches the DNA was not checked. TRBV7-5 is assigned pseudogene status. The CDR3 bases are TGTGTCAGAAGGATGCTGCGGGAGGGAGAAAACATTCAGTACTTC. It codes for CVRRMLREGENIQYF.